This TCR beta chain was found in a study of OX40 agonist ivuxolimab in advanced cancers. Study-wide context: The patients received ivuxolimab by intravenous route every 2 weeks at 0.01 to 10 mg/kg.

The protocol was immunoSEQ multiplex PCR, while the TCRdb copy is restricted to in-frame clones and leaves out a portion. The table shows around 97,000 clones, with roughly 80% occurring only once. The specimen was CD4+ or CD8+ T cells sorted from blood, collected in a trial of the OX40 agonist ivuxolimab. This clonotype was obtained from an adult with an advanced solid tumor such as melanoma, head and neck, liver or kidney cancer.

The CDR3 here is CASSPGQLRDSPLHF. The CDR3 DNA reads as TGTGCCAGCAGCCCAGGACAGTTAAGGGATTCACCCCTCCACTTT. The V and J genes are TRBV5-5 and TRBJ1-6; D might be TRBD1 (6 bases). Deletions cut 4 bases from V and 8 bases from J, with 16 bases between. This CDR3 has 15 residues. Per the germline V gene, CDR1 is SGHKS and CDR2 is YYEKEE (reference sequence).